The 18 T cell receptor beta chains listed next were all sequenced from one sample in a study of control samples from healthy donors and cancer patients. Assay: immunoSEQ multiplex PCR; the TCRdb copy retains only in-frame clones and omits some. The table includes approximately 52,000 clones, approximately 95% detected once. The sequenced sample was blood. The receptors were gathered from a woman under 30 in good health.

The chain employs TRBV5-1 and TRBJ1-1, with TRBD1 matching 7 bases. CDR3 length: 16 residues. J lost 3 bases, V lost 1 base, and 9 bases had no gene match. Looked up from germline, CDR1 is SGHRS and CDR2 is YFSETQ. CDR3 residues: CASSLQGGIGDTEAFF. The CDR3 DNA is TGCGCCAGCAGCTTGCAAGGGGGCATTGGGGACACTGAAGCTTTCTTT.

For the CDR3, the DNA is TGTGCCAGCAGCTTGAGAACGGAATTCTTTTATGGCTACACCTTC. This translates into CASSLRTEFFYGYTF. The chain uses TRBV5-8 and TRBJ1-2; no firm D call. Germline CDR1 is SGHTS and CDR2 is YDEGEE. The CDR3 is 15 residues long. V lost 1 base to trimming and J lost 5 bases, with 15 bases between them.

The chain employs TRBV30 and TRBJ1-2, with no clear D. The CDR3 totals 13 residues. In germline, CDR1 is GTSNPN, CDR2 SVGIG (reference sequence). Trimming stripped 4 bases from V and 4 bases from J, with 13 bases between. The CDR3 sequence is CAWIQRPSYGYTF. The CDR3 DNA follows: TGTGCCTGGATTCAGAGACCTTCCTATGGCTACACCTTC.

The chain uses TRBV29-1 and TRBJ2-3; D gene ambiguous. CDR3 size: 13 residues. In germline, CDR1 is SQVTM, CDR2 ANQGSEA. V lost 4 bases, J lost 0 bases, and 8 bases lay in between. The CDR3 bases are TGCAGCGTTGCCCCACAGAGCACAGATACGCAGTATTTT. It translates to CSVAPQSTDTQYF.

The gene calls are TRBV5-4 and TRBJ1-2, with D possibly being TRBD1 (5 bases). CDR3 length: 14 residues. Germline values: CDR1 SGHNT, CDR2 YYREEE (reference sequence). Trimming left V 0 bases short and J 4 bases short, with 10 bases between. The CDR3 region has the DNA TGTGCCAGCAGCTTGGGGCAGGGAGGCTATGGCTACACCTTC. This gives the protein CASSLGQGGYGYTF.

CDR3 DNA: TGTGCCAGCGCAGCGGGGGGCGGGTATGAGCAGTTCTTC. Translation gives CASAAGGGYEQFF. The chain has TRBV9 and TRBJ2-1; 9 nucleotides agree with TRBD2. The CDR3 extends over 13 amino acids. Germline CDR1 and CDR2: SGDLS and YYNGEE. Trimming at V came to 7 bases and at J to 8 bases, leaving 7 bases not matched to a gene.

The chain links TRBV18 to TRBJ1-4, with D maybe TRBD1 (5 bases). The CDR3 has 15 residues. Germline CDR1 KGHSH, CDR2 LQKENI. Trimming took off 5 bases at V and 5 bases at J, with 15 bases between the two ends. As DNA, the CDR3 is TGTGCCAGCTCAAGCCGGGACCCGATGAATGAAAAACTGTTTTTT. Translating gives CASSSRDPMNEKLFF.

The rearrangement joins TRBV6-5 to TRBJ1-1; 8 bases are a match to TRBD1. Germline V gene data show CDR1 as MNHEY and CDR2 as SVGAGI. This CDR3 has 14 amino acids. Trimming at V came to 11 bases and at J to 1 base, leaving 9 bases not matched to a gene. The CDR3: CAGKTGERNTEAFF. As DNA, the CDR3 is TGTGCCGGGAAGACAGGGGAGAGGAACACTGAAGCTTTCTTT.

The chain recombines TRBV18 with TRBJ1-2, with 8 positions matching TRBD1. J was trimmed by 1 base and V by 2 bases; bases with no gene match: 6. The CDR3 spans 16 residues. CDR1 and CDR2 (germline): KGHSH, LQKENI. In DNA form, the CDR3 reads TGTGCCAGCTCACCAATACGGGACAGGAGTAACTATGGCTACACCTTC. The encoded protein is CASSPIRDRSNYGYTF.

The rearrangement links TRBV4-1 to TRBJ2-5; a weak D match, TRBD2 (7 bases). This CDR3 has 15 residues. V dropped 1 base and J dropped 5 bases, with 14 bases sitting between them. Looked up from germline, CDR1 is MGHRA and CDR2 is YSYEKL. The CDR3 region has the DNA TGCGCCAGCAGCCAAGCCCGGGGGGCCGGGGAGACCCAGTACTTC. This translates into CASSQARGAGETQYF.

This sequence joins TRBV5-1 and TRBJ1-5, with a possible D match to TRBD1 (6 bases). The length of the CDR3 is 14 residues. The germline gives CDR1 SGHRS, CDR2 YFSETQ. V lost 2 bases and J lost 6, with 12 bases in between. The DNA of the CDR3 is TGCGCCAGCAGCTTCAGTGGAGGGGGTCAGCCCCAGCATTTT. Residues: CASSFSGGGQPQHF.

As DNA, the CDR3 is TGTGCCACCAGCAGAGTCCTAGCGGGGTTCTACGAGCAGTACTTC. It encodes CATSRVLAGFYEQYF. The genes are TRBV15 and TRBJ2-7; TRBD2 agrees at 9 bases. The J segment lost 3 bases and the V segment lost 1 base, leaving 4 bases of the junction unmatched. Germline V gene sequence: CDR1 LNHNV, CDR2 YYDKDF (reference sequence). CDR3 length equals 15 residues.

This chain connects TRBV3-1 (or the pseudogene TRBV3-2) to TRBJ2-3, with 7 nucleotides matching TRBD1. This CDR3 is 18 amino acids long. The germline gives CDR1 LGHDT, CDR2 YNNKEL (reference sequence). The trim removed 3 bases at V and 0 bases at J, leaving 12 bases unmatched. CDR3: CASSQFYGTALSTDTQYF. Here the CDR3 DNA reads TGTGCCAGCAGCCAGTTTTACGGGACAGCACTTAGCACAGATACGCAGTATTTT.

The V and J genes are TRBV19 and TRBJ1-5; 7 bases fit TRBD1. This CDR3 region has 14 residues. Germline CDR1 LNHDA, CDR2 SQIVND (reference sequence). Trimming took 6 bases from V and 4 from J; bases not matched to a gene: 6. The CDR3 region is CASSPTGLNQPQHF. The CDR3 nucleotides are TGTGCCAGTAGCCCGACAGGGCTAAATCAGCCCCAGCATTTT. Filled out from reference TRBV19 and TRBJ1-5, the complete variable domain reads DGGITQSPKYLFRKEGQNVTLSCEQNLNHDAMYWYRQDPGQGLRLIYYSQIVNDFQKGDIAEGYSVSREKKESFPLTVTSAQKNPTAFYLCASSPTGLNQPQHFGDGTRLSIL.

The gene calls are TRBV29-1 and TRBJ1-1, with a tentative D call TRBD1 (6 bases). Germline assignment: CDR1 SQVTM and CDR2 ANQGSEA. This CDR3 is 12 amino acids long. The V and J ends lost 6 bases and 7 bases respectively, with 15 bases between them. The CDR3 protein is CSVTQGGVEAFF. CDR3 nucleotide sequence: TGCAGCGTCACACAGGGAGGGGTTGAAGCTTTCTTT.

V is TRBV7-8 and J is TRBJ2-5; D perhaps matches TRBD1 (5 bases). Trimming cost V 8 bases and J 2 bases, with 12 bases left between them. The CDR3 consists of 13 residues. CDR1 is SGHVS and CDR2 is FQNEAQ in the germline V gene. This chain's CDR3 is CASGYRIQETQYF. For the CDR3, the DNA is TGTGCCAGCGGATACAGGATTCAAGAGACCCAGTACTTC.

The chain recombines TRBV9 with TRBJ2-2, with unresolved D. The germline V gene encodes CDR1 SGDLS and CDR2 YYNGEE. The CDR3 has 15 amino acids. The V end lost 7 bases, the J end lost 0 bases, and 13 bases lay between the germline ends. DNA for the CDR3: TGTGCCAGCCACCCTACGCCCGCGAACACCGGGGAGCTGTTTTTT. The encoded protein is CASHPTPANTGELFF.

V usage is TRBV28 and J usage is TRBJ1-2, with TRBD1 as a possible D gene (5 bases). This CDR3 is 12 amino acids long. V shed 6 bases and J shed 5 bases, with 10 bases lying between them. Germline V gene data show CDR1 as MDHEN and CDR2 as SYDVKM. The CDR3: CASSRAAYGYTF. CDR3 in DNA: TGTGCCAGCAGCAGGGCGGCATATGGCTACACCTTC.